Listed below are T cell receptor beta chains from one sample, sequenced in a study of T cells in Graves' hyperthyroidism and ophthalmopathy. MiXCR was run by TCRdb on the multiplex PCR reads, yielding one entry per CDR3 protein. The sample gives 530,000 or so distinct CDR3 sequences, roughly 15% of which show up once; approximately 18% is in the top ten. The sample taken for sequencing was blood. All receptors derive from a woman aged 18-29 years with Graves' ophthalmopathy. Each CDR3 is given with its conserved first and last residue. A D gene is named only where the DNA matches it firmly. Expanded clones are given a class, and other clones once, few, many or no size at all.

v_call: TRBV28; d_call: .; clone_size: many; j_call: TRBJ2-7; cdr3_aa: CASSFNSYEQYF; cdr3_nt: TGTGCCAGCAGTTTTAACAGCTACGAGCAGTACTTC
v_call: TRBV6-1; d_call: .; clone_size: .; j_call: TRBJ1-4; cdr3_aa: CASSLPSRHNEKLFF; cdr3_nt: TGTGCCAGCAGTCTTCCCAGCCGCCATAATGAAAAACTGTTTTTT
v_call: TRBV9; d_call: .; clone_size: .; j_call: TRBJ2-3; cdr3_aa: CASSAPFDYSTDTQYF; cdr3_nt: TGTGCCAGCAGCGCTCCCTTTGACTACTCCACAGATACGCAGTATTTT
v_call: TRBV5-6; d_call: TRBD2; clone_size: many; j_call: TRBJ2-5; cdr3_aa: CASSPSGLAVQETQYF; cdr3_nt: TGTGCCAGCAGCCCTTCTGGACTAGCGGTTCAAGAGACCCAGTACTTC
v_call: TRBV4-1; d_call: TRBD1; clone_size: few; j_call: TRBJ2-2; cdr3_aa: CASSQEPGGTGELFF; cdr3_nt: TGCGCCAGCAGCCAAGAACCAGGGGGAACCGGGGAGCTGTTTTTT
v_call: TRBV7-2; d_call: TRBD2; clone_size: many; j_call: TRBJ2-1; cdr3_aa: CASSLEGRAVSEQFF; cdr3_nt: TGTGCCAGCAGCTTAGAAGGGAGGGCTGTATCTGAGCAGTTCTTC
v_call: TRBV29-1; d_call: .; clone_size: many; j_call: TRBJ2-1; cdr3_aa: CSVERGDEQFF; cdr3_nt: TGCAGCGTTGAAAGGGGTGATGAGCAGTTCTTC
v_call: TRBV7-2; d_call: TRBD1; clone_size: few; j_call: TRBJ1-5; cdr3_aa: CASSRQGADQPQHF; cdr3_nt: TGTGCCAGCAGCCGACAGGGGGCGGATCAGCCCCAGCATTTT
v_call: TRBV5-4; d_call: .; clone_size: .; j_call: TRBJ2-2; cdr3_aa: CASSLGSGPNTGELFF; cdr3_nt: TGTGCCAGCAGCTTGGGTTCGGGGCCGAACACCGGGGAGCTGTTTTTT
v_call: TRBV12-3/TRBV12-4; d_call: TRBD1; clone_size: many; j_call: TRBJ2-7; cdr3_aa: CASSMLGQGVYEQYF; cdr3_nt: TGTGCCAGCAGTATGCTGGGACAGGGGGTCTACGAGCAGTACTTC
v_call: TRBV28; d_call: TRBD1; clone_size: many; j_call: TRBJ2-4; cdr3_aa: CASSESTGHGAKNIQYF; cdr3_nt: TGTGCCAGCAGTGAATCGACAGGGCACGGGGCTAAAAACATTCAGTACTTC
v_call: TRBV5-1; d_call: TRBD2; clone_size: many; j_call: TRBJ2-3; cdr3_aa: CASSPRGGLAGETDTQYF; cdr3_nt: TGCGCCAGCAGCCCACGGGGGGGACTAGCGGGAGAAACAGATACGCAGTATTTT
v_call: TRBV27; d_call: TRBD1; clone_size: .; j_call: TRBJ1-1; cdr3_aa: CASSLSRTGTEAFF; cdr3_nt: TGTGCCAGCAGTTTATCTAGGACAGGAACTGAAGCTTTCTTT
v_call: TRBV6-2/TRBV6-3; d_call: .; clone_size: few; j_call: TRBJ2-7; cdr3_aa: CASRAAGVYEQYF; cdr3_nt: TGTGCCAGCAGGGCCGCCGGGGTCTACGAGCAGTACTTC
v_call: TRBV6-1; d_call: .; clone_size: many; j_call: TRBJ2-7; cdr3_aa: CASSERLGRAYEQYF; cdr3_nt: TGTGCCAGCAGTGAACGGTTGGGCAGGGCCTACGAGCAGTACTTC
v_call: TRBV6-1; d_call: .; clone_size: .; j_call: TRBJ2-1; cdr3_aa: CASRLNSILSYNEQFF; cdr3_nt: TGTGCCAGCAGACTGAACTCGATCCTCTCCTACAATGAGCAGTTCTTC
v_call: TRBV19; d_call: TRBD1; clone_size: .; j_call: TRBJ2-2; cdr3_aa: CASSTRAGGTTGELFF; cdr3_nt: TGTGCCAGTAGTACGCGAGCAGGGGGCACCACCGGGGAGCTGTTTTTT
v_call: TRBV27; d_call: .; clone_size: many; j_call: TRBJ2-1; cdr3_aa: CASRTDPYNEQFF; cdr3_nt: TGTGCCAGCAGGACAGACCCCTACAATGAGCAGTTCTTC
v_call: TRBV2; d_call: .; clone_size: many; j_call: TRBJ2-1; cdr3_aa: CASRPPRGGMAYNEQFF; cdr3_nt: TGTGCCAGCAGACCCCCTAGGGGGGGTATGGCCTACAATGAGCAGTTCTTC
v_call: TRBV9; d_call: .; clone_size: .; j_call: TRBJ2-3; cdr3_aa: CASRDDTDTQYF; cdr3_nt: TGTGCCAGCAGGGATGACACAGATACGCAGTATTTT
v_call: TRBV5-1; d_call: .; clone_size: .; j_call: TRBJ2-2; cdr3_aa: CASGGPFTGELFF; cdr3_nt: TGCGCCAGCGGGGGGCCTTTCACCGGGGAGCTGTTTTTT
v_call: TRBV10-3; d_call: TRBD2; clone_size: many; j_call: TRBJ2-7; cdr3_aa: CAIRLGLAEDEQYF; cdr3_nt: TGTGCCATCAGACTTGGACTAGCGGAAGACGAGCAGTACTTC
v_call: TRBV6-1; d_call: TRBD2; clone_size: many; j_call: TRBJ2-1; cdr3_aa: CASTNSGGAKNEQFF; cdr3_nt: TGTGCCAGCACCAATAGCGGGGGGGCCAAAAATGAGCAGTTCTTC
v_call: TRBV2; d_call: TRBD2; clone_size: .; j_call: TRBJ2-7; cdr3_aa: CASSEGLAGGATYEQYF; cdr3_nt: TGTGCCAGCAGTGAAGGGCTAGCGGGAGGTGCTACCTACGAGCAGTACTTC
v_call: TRBV4-1; d_call: TRBD2; clone_size: .; j_call: TRBJ2-7; cdr3_aa: CASSRSSGSTYEQYF; cdr3_nt: TGCGCCAGCAGCCGATCCAGCGGGAGTACATACGAGCAGTACTTC
v_call: TRBV10-3; d_call: .; clone_size: few; j_call: TRBJ1-1; cdr3_aa: CAIMGASNTEAFF; cdr3_nt: TGTGCCATCATGGGGGCGTCGAACACTGAAGCTTTCTTT
v_call: TRBV18; d_call: .; clone_size: many; j_call: TRBJ2-3; cdr3_aa: CASSPQGGTDTQYF; cdr3_nt: TGTGCCAGCTCACCACAGGGAGGCACAGATACGCAGTATTTT
v_call: TRBV6-1; d_call: .; clone_size: .; j_call: TRBJ2-7; cdr3_aa: CATTPEGLGEQYF; cdr3_nt: TGTGCCACCACCCCGGAGGGACTGGGAGAGCAGTACTTC
v_call: TRBV7-9; d_call: TRBD1; clone_size: many; j_call: TRBJ2-7; cdr3_aa: CASSLPTGDPYEQYF; cdr3_nt: TGTGCCAGCAGCTTACCCACAGGGGATCCCTACGAGCAGTACTTC
v_call: TRBV7-8; d_call: .; clone_size: few; j_call: TRBJ1-6; cdr3_aa: CASSRTGTVNSPLHF; cdr3_nt: TGTGCCAGCAGCCGCACCGGGACTGTTAATTCACCCCTCCACTTT
v_call: TRBV7-9; d_call: TRBD2; clone_size: many; j_call: TRBJ2-1; cdr3_aa: CASSSGWGGVNEQFF; cdr3_nt: TGTGCCAGCAGCTCAGGGTGGGGGGGGGTCAATGAGCAGTTCTTC
v_call: TRBV20-1; d_call: .; clone_size: many; j_call: TRBJ2-1; cdr3_aa: CSARGWRGLSYNEQFF; cdr3_nt: TGCAGTGCTAGGGGGTGGAGGGGCCTCTCCTACAATGAGCAGTTCTTC
v_call: TRBV27; d_call: .; clone_size: .; j_call: TRBJ1-1; cdr3_aa: CASSPLGGAGNTEAFF; cdr3_nt: TGTGCCAGCAGCCCGTTGGGGGGGGCGGGGAACACTGAAGCTTTCTTT
v_call: TRBV5-6; d_call: .; clone_size: few; j_call: TRBJ1-1; cdr3_aa: CASSLARLRNTEAFF; cdr3_nt: TGTGCCAGCAGCTTGGCCCGGTTGAGGAACACTGAAGCTTTCTTT
v_call: TRBV7-2; d_call: .; clone_size: many; j_call: TRBJ2-7; cdr3_aa: CASSLLLSIYEQYF; cdr3_nt: TGTGCCAGCAGCTTACTTCTTTCTATTTACGAGCAGTACTTC
v_call: TRBV6-1; d_call: .; clone_size: many; j_call: TRBJ1-1; cdr3_aa: CASSSSLDFQPNTEAFF; cdr3_nt: TGTGCCAGCAGTTCCAGCCTCGACTTCCAACCCAACACTGAAGCTTTCTTT
v_call: TRBV7-9; d_call: .; clone_size: .; j_call: TRBJ1-6; cdr3_aa: CASSLVTGTNSPLHF; cdr3_nt: TGTGCCAGCAGCTTAGTCACAGGGACTAATTCACCCCTCCACTTT
v_call: TRBV20-1; d_call: TRBD2; clone_size: many; j_call: TRBJ2-5; cdr3_aa: CSLWASGGRSQETQYF; cdr3_nt: TGCAGTTTGTGGGCTAGCGGGGGCCGGAGCCAAGAGACCCAGTACTTC
v_call: TRBV6-5; d_call: .; clone_size: many; j_call: TRBJ1-1; cdr3_aa: CASSYSVNAGNTEAFF; cdr3_nt: TGTGCCAGCAGTTACTCCGTAAACGCGGGGAACACTGAAGCTTTCTTT
v_call: TRBV29-1; d_call: .; clone_size: few; j_call: TRBJ2-2; cdr3_aa: CSALDREGVTGELFF; cdr3_nt: TGCAGCGCCCTGGACAGGGAGGGGGTCACCGGGGAGCTGTTTTTT
v_call: TRBV14; d_call: .; clone_size: few; j_call: TRBJ2-7; cdr3_aa: CASSPQGGAREQYF; cdr3_nt: TGTGCCAGCAGCCCTCAGGGGGGGGCCCGGGAGCAGTACTTC
v_call: TRBV3-1; d_call: TRBD1; clone_size: many; j_call: TRBJ1-2; cdr3_aa: CASSQAGEGARGYTF; cdr3_nt: TGTGCCAGCAGCCAAGCCGGGGAGGGGGCGAGAGGCTACACCTTC
v_call: TRBV7-9; d_call: .; clone_size: many; j_call: TRBJ2-7; cdr3_aa: CASSGDEVGQSYEQYF; cdr3_nt: TGTGCCAGCTCCGGGGACGAGGTCGGGCAGTCCTACGAGCAGTACTTC
v_call: TRBV29-1; d_call: TRBD1; clone_size: many; j_call: TRBJ1-1; cdr3_aa: CSVRLLGQGGEAFF; cdr3_nt: TGCAGCGTTCGACTTTTGGGACAGGGTGGTGAAGCTTTCTTT
v_call: TRBV10-3; d_call: .; clone_size: few; j_call: TRBJ2-7; cdr3_aa: CAISERLSYEQYF; cdr3_nt: TGTGCCATCAGTGAGAGGCTATCCTACGAGCAGTACTTC
v_call: TRBV30; d_call: TRBD2; clone_size: .; j_call: TRBJ2-1; cdr3_aa: CAWSGRTSFKSSYNEQFF; cdr3_nt: TGTGCCTGGAGTGGAAGGACTAGCTTCAAGAGCTCCTACAATGAGCAGTTCTTC